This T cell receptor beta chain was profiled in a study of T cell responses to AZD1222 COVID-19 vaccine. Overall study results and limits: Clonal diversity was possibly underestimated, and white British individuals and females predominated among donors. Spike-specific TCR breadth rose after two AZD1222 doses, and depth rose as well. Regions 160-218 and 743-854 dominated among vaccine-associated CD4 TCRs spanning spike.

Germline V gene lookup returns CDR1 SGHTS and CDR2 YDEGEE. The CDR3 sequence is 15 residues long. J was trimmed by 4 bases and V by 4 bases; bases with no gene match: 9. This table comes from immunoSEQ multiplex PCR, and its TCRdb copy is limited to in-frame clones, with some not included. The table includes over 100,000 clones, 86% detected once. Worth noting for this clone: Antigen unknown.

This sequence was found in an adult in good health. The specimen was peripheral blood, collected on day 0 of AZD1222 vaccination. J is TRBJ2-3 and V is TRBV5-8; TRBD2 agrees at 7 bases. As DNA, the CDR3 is TGTGCCAGCAGCCCCACCCGGGGGAGGGCAGATACGCAGTATTTT. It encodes CASSPTRGRADTQYF.